The present T cell receptor beta chain was sequenced within a study of Graves' ophthalmopathy and Graves' hyperthyroidism. CDR3 regions of TCR beta were amplified from RNA transcripts. The library came from an HTBI-primed first-round RT-PCR and a second-round multiplex PCR. TCRdb independently ran MiXCR on the multiplex PCR reads; one entry per CDR3 protein. The sample has about 410,000 distinct CDR3 sequences, around 18% seen once. V was shortened by 4 bases and J by 2 bases, with 12 bases between the two germline ends. CDR1 is SEHNR and CDR2 is FQNEAQ in the germline V gene (reference sequence). This CDR3 spans 14 amino acids. As to this clonotype: A much larger clone differs by one base, so this may be a read error.

The source of this sequence is a woman between 18 and 30 years old with Graves' ophthalmopathy. The chain carries TRBV7-9 and TRBJ2-7; D gene ambiguous. The sequenced sample was peripheral blood. The CDR3, as DNA: TGTGCCAGCAGCTCTATAACGAGCCCCTACGAGCAGTACTTC. Translation: CASSSITSPYEQYF. Variable domain in full (rest from reference TRBV7-9 and TRBJ2-7): DTGVSQNPRHKITKRGQNVTFRCDPISEHNRLYWYRQTLGQGPEFLTYFQNEAQLEKSRLLSDRFSAERPKGSFSTLEIQRTEQGDSAMYLCASSSITSPYEQYFGPGTRLTVT.